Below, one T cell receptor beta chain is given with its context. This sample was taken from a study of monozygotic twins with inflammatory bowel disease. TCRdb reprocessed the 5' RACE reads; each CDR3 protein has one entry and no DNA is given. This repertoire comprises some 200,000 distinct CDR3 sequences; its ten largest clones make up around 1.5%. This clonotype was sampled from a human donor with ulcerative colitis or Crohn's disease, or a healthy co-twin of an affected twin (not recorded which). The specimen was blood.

CDR3 sequence: CASSVTGETQYF. V gene TRBV12-3 or TRBV12-4 combines with J gene TRBJ2-5; TCRdb designates TRBD1, a call that cannot be tested without DNA. CDR3 length: 12 amino acids.